Shown below are 23 T cell receptor beta chains from a single sample sequenced in a study of radiotherapy plus CTLA-4 blockade in lung cancer (dated by TCRdb to between 2017 and 2018). Library preparation used the immunoSEQ multiplex PCR assay. The source is immuneACCESS, and TCRdb retained only in-frame sequences with V and J called. Part of the clones is not carried over; for the studies checked, unresolved V genes explain less than half of this, and the remainder is unexplained. The sample table lists approximately 100,000 clones, about 83% of them with a count of one. 2.4% of the sample rests with the top ten. This material consisted of peripheral blood, taken from a patient treated with radiotherapy plus ipilimumab. Every receptor here comes from a human donor with non-small cell lung cancer that progressed on radiotherapy plus ipilimumab. Some clones in this sample may be carry-over from other donors' samples.

The chain employs TRBV6-1 and TRBJ1-6; D gene uncertain. Between the trimmed V and J ends, which lost 3 bases and 0 bases, there was a span of 9 bases. This CDR3 region has 16 residues. Germline lookup yields CDR1 MNHNS and CDR2 SASEGT. The CDR3 loop is CASSDISYSYNSPLHF. The CDR3 region has the DNA TGTGCCAGCAGTGATATATCGTACTCCTATAATTCACCCCTCCACTTT.

The J gene is TRBJ2-5, the V gene TRBV4-1; D gene ambiguous. V was clipped by 2 bases and J by 2 bases, with 12 bases between them. The CDR3 totals 15 residues. Germline values: CDR1 MGHRA, CDR2 YSYEKL. The chain's CDR3 is CASSQRFAVQETQYF. CDR3 nucleotides: TGCGCCAGCAGCCAACGATTCGCGGTTCAAGAGACCCAGTACTTC.

V gene TRBV13 combines with J gene TRBJ2-3, with 9 positions matching TRBD1. Trimming at V came to 6 bases and at J to 4 bases, leaving 5 bases not matched to a gene. Looked up from germline, CDR1 is PRHDT and CDR2 is FYEKMQ (reference sequence). The CDR3 is 14 residues long. The CDR3 DNA reads as TGTGCCAGCAGGAGGGACAGGGCTGCAGATACGCAGTATTTT. Its translation is CASRRDRAADTQYF.

The genes are TRBV9 and TRBJ1-2; 9 bases map to TRBD1. Trimming at V came to 3 bases and at J to 3 bases, leaving 9 bases not matched to a gene. CDR1 is SGDLS and CDR2 is YYNGEE in the germline V gene. The CDR3 is made up of 16 amino acids. The CDR3 is CASSGSWDRAYYGYTF. DNA of the CDR3: TGTGCCAGCAGCGGTAGTTGGGACAGGGCTTACTATGGCTACACCTTC.

This chain links TRBV5-8 with TRBJ2-7; no clear D. Germline V gives CDR1 SGHTS, CDR2 YDEGEE. V was shortened by 0 bases and J by 2 bases, with 15 bases between the two germline ends. This CDR3 has 16 amino acids. The DNA of the CDR3 is TGTGCCAGCAGCTTGGGGTATTGGACCGCCACCTACGAGCAGTACTTC. It specifies CASSLGYWTATYEQYF.

This sequence joins TRBV6-5 and TRBJ1-2; the match to TRBD1 covers 7 bases. The CDR3 is 14 amino acids. Germline V CDR1 and CDR2: MNHEY, SVGAGI. With 6 bases clipped from V and 4 bases from J, the junction kept 8 bases outside the gene matches. CDR3 coding DNA: TGTGCCAGCAGGATGGTCGGGACAGTCTATGGCTACACCTTC. Translated: CASRMVGTVYGYTF.

The chain employs TRBV2 and TRBJ1-5, with D hard to call. Germline CDR1 and CDR2: SNHLY and FYNNEI. V lost 4 bases, J lost 1 base, and 5 bases lay in between. The CDR3 contains 13 residues. The CDR3 nucleotides are TGTGCCAGCAGTGGTAGGAGCAATCAGCCCCAGCATTTT. Translated, it gives CASSGRSNQPQHF.

The CDR3 sequence is CASSKGLAGADSSYEQYF. In DNA, the CDR3 is TGTGCCAGCAGCAAGGGACTAGCGGGGGCCGACAGCTCCTACGAGCAGTACTTC. V usage is TRBV11-2 and J usage is TRBJ2-7; 14 bases are a match to TRBD2. This CDR3 has 18 residues. Looked up from germline, CDR1 is SGHAT and CDR2 is FQNNGV. With 5 bases clipped from V and 0 bases from J, the junction kept 9 bases outside the gene matches.

J is TRBJ1-6 and V is TRBV7-3; 8 bases align to TRBD1. CDR1 is SGHTA, CDR2 FQGTGA, per germline. V dropped 2 bases and J dropped 11; count of bases not matched to a gene: 8. The CDR3 contains 15 residues. CDR3: CASSLSSGGETPLHF. CDR3 DNA sequence: TGTGCCAGCAGCTTATCCTCAGGGGGCGAAACACCCCTCCACTTT. Supplemented by reference TRBV7-3 and TRBJ1-6, the full variable domain reads GAGVSQTPSNKVTEKGKYVELRCDPISGHTALYWYRQSLGQGPEFLIYFQGTGAADDSGLPNDRFFAVRPEGSVSTLKIQRTERGDSAVYLCASSLSSGGETPLHFGNGTRLTVT.

V gene TRBV5-1 combines with J gene TRBJ1-5; 10 nucleotides align to TRBD1. Germline-derived CDR1 and CDR2 are SGHRS and YFSETQ. After removal of 5 bases from V and 3 bases from J, the junction contained 5 bases not matched to a gene. This CDR3 has 15 amino acids. The CDR3 is CASRTGTGVNQPQHF. The DNA for the CDR3 is TGCGCCAGCAGAACCGGGACAGGGGTCAATCAGCCCCAGCATTTT.

The V gene is TRBV27, the J gene TRBJ2-1, with no clear D. Germline values: CDR1 MNHEY, CDR2 SMNVEV (reference sequence). There are 14 residues in the CDR3. V lost 2 bases and J 2 bases, leaving 7 bases between the germline ends. DNA for the CDR3: TGTGCCAGCAGTTTAGCCACGGCCTACAATGAGCAGTTCTTC. Protein sequence: CASSLATAYNEQFF.

This chain links TRBV2 with TRBJ1-2; D is ambiguous. The CDR3 spans 12 residues. Trimming stripped 8 bases from V and 4 bases from J, with 11 bases between. Germline assignment: CDR1 SNHLY and CDR2 FYNNEI. The CDR3 DNA reads as TGTGCCAGCTTGGGCAATAGCTATGGCTACACCTTC. Residues: CASLGNSYGYTF.

This sequence joins TRBV5-8 and TRBJ2-5, with D perhaps being TRBD1 or TRBD2 (5 bases each). V was pared by 2 bases and J by 5 bases, with 13 bases between. In germline, CDR1 is SGHTS, CDR2 YDEGEE. CDR3 length: 14 amino acids. The CDR3: CASSFGTAVETQYF. CDR3 sequence (DNA): TGTGCCAGCAGCTTCGGGACCGCCGTCGAGACCCAGTACTTC. Together with reference TRBV5-8 and TRBJ2-5, the CDR3 gives the full variable domain: EAGVTQSPTHLIKTRGQQATLRCSPISGHTSVYWYQQALGLGLQFLLWYDEGEERNRGNFPPRFSGRQFPNYSSELNVNALELEDSALYLCASSFGTAVETQYFGPGTRLLVL.

The chain has TRBV9 and TRBJ2-5; D gene unclear. CDR3 length equals 14 residues. Between the trimmed V and J ends, which lost 0 bases and 4 bases, there was a span of 10 bases. CDR1 and CDR2 (germline): SGDLS, YYNGEE. For the CDR3, the DNA is TGTGCCAGCAGCGTAGATTCGGCATTAGAGACCCAGTACTTC. Residues: CASSVDSALETQYF.

Comments on this clone: Mismatch with germline at one junction end may stem from a read error. V gene TRBV7-7 combines with J gene TRBJ2-2; D uncertain. Germline loops: CDR1 SSHAT, CDR2 FNYEAQ (reference sequence). The CDR3 is 14 residues long. Here the CDR3 DNA reads TGTGCTAGCAGCTTAGCACTCCGAGTCGGGGAGCTGTTTTTT. It codes for CASSLALRVGELFF.

CDR3 bases: TGTGCCAGCAGCTTGGTCCTCGGAGACGGGGGCTACACCTTC. This encodes CASSLVLGDGGYTF. The chain employs TRBV11-1 and TRBJ1-2, with no clear D. There are 14 residues in the CDR3. From germline, CDR1 is SGHAT and CDR2 FQDESV (reference sequence). The germline V and J ends were trimmed by 3 bases and 8 bases, with 16 bases remaining between them.

The rearrangement uses TRBV9 and TRBJ1-2; perhaps TRBD1 as D (5 bases). Trimming took 1 base from V and 8 from J, leaving 15 bases between them. The CDR3 extends over 14 amino acids. Germline assignment: CDR1 SGDLS and CDR2 YYNGEE. CDR3 DNA sequence: TGTGCCAGCAGCGTAAGGGGTGGGCCGGGCGGCTACACCTTC. This encodes CASSVRGGPGGYTF. Variable domain in full (rest from reference TRBV9 and TRBJ1-2): DSGVTQTPKHLITATGQRVTLRCSPRSGDLSVYWYQQSLDQGLQFLIQYYNGEERAKGNILERFSAQQFPDLHSELNLSSLELGDSALYFCASSVRGGPGGYTFGSGTRLTVV.

The gene calls are TRBV7-6 and TRBJ2-3; D possibly matches TRBD1 or TRBD2 (7 bases each). Looked up from germline, CDR1 is SGHVS and CDR2 is FNYEAQ. V was shortened by 5 bases and J by 0 bases, with 15 bases between the two germline ends. This CDR3 contains 16 residues. CDR3 bases: TGTGCCAGCAGCCAGAGACAGGGACTAAGCACAGATACGCAGTATTTT. Its translation is CASSQRQGLSTDTQYF.

The rearrangement uses TRBV11-1 and TRBJ2-3; 10 bases agree with TRBD1. With 8 bases clipped from V and 3 bases from J, the junction kept 8 bases outside the gene matches. Looked up from germline, CDR1 is SGHAT and CDR2 is FQDESV (reference sequence). The CDR3 is 15 amino acids. CDR3 coding DNA: TGTGCCAGCCGACAGGGGGCGATTTTGACAGATACGCAGTATTTT. Residues: CASRQGAILTDTQYF.

To note about this clone: A read error may produce the germline difference seen at one junction end. The V call is TRBV11-2, the J call TRBJ1-1; D uncertain. This CDR3 has 14 residues. Germline loops: CDR1 SGHAT, CDR2 FQNNGV. This CDR3 reads CASSLVSANTEASF. Here the CDR3 DNA reads TGTGCCAGCAGCTTAGTTTCCGCGAACACTGAAGCTTCCTTT. Drawing the rest from reference TRBV11-2 and TRBJ1-1, the complete variable domain is EAGVAQSPRYKIIEKRQSVAFWCNPISGHATLYWYQQILGQGPKLLIQFQNNGVVDDSQLPKDRFSAERLKGVDSTLKIQPAKLEDSAVYLCASSLVSANTEASFGQGTRLTVV.

The chain couples TRBV4-3 to TRBJ2-7, with D possibly being TRBD1 (5 bases). The V end was cut by 0 bases, the J end by 2 bases, with 17 bases between. The germline CDR1 and CDR2 sequences are LGHNA and YSLEER. The CDR3 runs to 17 residues. Here the CDR3 reads CASSQDYPRQTPYEQYF. For the CDR3, the DNA is TGCGCCAGCAGCCAAGATTACCCCCGACAGACCCCCTACGAGCAGTACTTC.

The CDR3 DNA reads TGTGCCAGCAGTTACCTCACAGGGTCTGAAGCTTTCTTT. Translation gives CASSYLTGSEAFF. The rearrangement links TRBV6-5 to TRBJ1-1; TRBD1 is a possible D gene (6 bases). The CDR3 contains 13 residues. In germline, CDR1 is MNHEY, CDR2 SVGAGI. With 2 bases removed from V and 6 bases from J, the gap between germline ends came to 10 bases.

This rearrangement joins TRBV27 to TRBJ1-2; 9 bases line up with TRBD1. Germline CDR1 is MNHEY and CDR2 is SMNVEV (reference sequence). The V and J ends lost 3 bases and 3 bases, in that order; junction bases with no gene match: 5. The CDR3 is 15 residues long. The DNA of the CDR3 is TGTGCCAGCAGTTTCGGGACAGGGTATGACTATGGCTACACCTTC. Its protein product is CASSFGTGYDYGYTF.